This T cell receptor beta chain was documented in a study of tumor-infiltrating lymphocytes in primary liver carcinoma. Overall study findings and caveats: Top clones occupying all five tumor regions numbered only about 8-25%. With p = 0.039, the top-250-clone fraction in tumors significantly exceeded that in blood.

Unsorted bulk tissue, 20-30 mg of it, served as the source for co-extraction of RNA and DNA. No patient had received treatment, and all had chronic HBV infection. In every tumor sample, viable tumor cells made up over 75%. With respect to this clonotype: What it binds is unknown. Since the CDR3 does not end with the conserved phenylalanine or tryptophan, this likely comes from a read error.

V gave up 4 bases and J gave up 2 bases, with 24 bases separating them. Germline assignment: CDR1 SGHKS and CDR2 YYEKEE (reference sequence). The CDR3 spans 19 residues. A primer in the constant region served to generate TCR beta cDNA from roughly 450 ng of total RNA. Investigators got TCR beta libraries out of three nested multiplex PCR rounds, done with slightly modified ARM-PCR. TRBV1-TRBV30 forward primers paired with a C-beta reverse primer drove the first two PCR rounds, roughly 9 cycles each. TCRdb re-called the multiplex PCR reads with MiXCR, one entry per CDR3 protein. Altogether more than 40,000 distinct CDR3 sequences are present, 60% to 85% being singletons, with the ten largest covering less than 35%.

The chain carries TRBV5-5 and TRBJ2-2; tentative D call: TRBD2 (6 bases). Material: liver tumor tissue from sampling region 5. Subset noted: tumor region T5, tumor centre. This TCR was sampled from a man aged 40-55 years with primary liver carcinoma and hepatitis B virus infection. The CDR3 nucleotides are TGTGCCAGCAGCCGGTACACTAGCCGGGATGCGCAAAACACCGGGGAGCTGTTTTAT. Its translation: CASSRYTSRDAQNTGELFY.